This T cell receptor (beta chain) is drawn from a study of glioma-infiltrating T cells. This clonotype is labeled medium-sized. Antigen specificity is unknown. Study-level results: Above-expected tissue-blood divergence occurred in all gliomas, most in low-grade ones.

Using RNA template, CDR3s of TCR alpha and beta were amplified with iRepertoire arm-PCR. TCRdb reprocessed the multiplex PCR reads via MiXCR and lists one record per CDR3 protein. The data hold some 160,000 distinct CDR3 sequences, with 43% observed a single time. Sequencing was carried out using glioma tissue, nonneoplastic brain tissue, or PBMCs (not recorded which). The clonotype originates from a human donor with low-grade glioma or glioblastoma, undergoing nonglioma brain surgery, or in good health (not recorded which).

The DNA of the CDR3 is TGCAGTGCTAGAGTGAAACTGTTGAGCAATGAGCAGTTCTTC. Translating it yields CSARVKLLSNEQFF. This chain links TRBV20-1 with TRBJ2-1; the D is unclear. The germline V gene has CDR1 DFQATT and CDR2 SNEGSKA (reference sequence). The germline V and J ends were trimmed by 1 base and 6 bases, with 13 bases remaining between them. This CDR3 region has 14 residues.